The clone carrying this TCR beta chain was recorded many times. Its antigen is undetermined. The germline V gene has CDR1 KGHSH and CDR2 LQKENI. The CDR3 sequence is 14 residues long. Trimming pared 8 bases from V and 1 base from J, leaving 9 bases between. This sample is part of a study of T-cell reconstitution after alpha-beta-depleted transplantation in children. Study-level points and caveats: Where alpha-beta T cells came from about two months after transplant was reportedly several hundred expanded graft clones. One year post-transplant, T-cell counts and diversity were largely derived from T cells produced anew.

The authors prepared the TCRbeta library with unique molecular identifiers. TCRdb re-called the PCR reads through MiXCR, storing one row per CDR3 protein. The sample has approximately 290,000 distinct CDR3 sequences, around 10% seen once. Sequenced here: peripheral blood, sampled 180 days after TCRalphabeta/CD19-depleted stem cell transplant. The genes are TRBV18 and TRBJ2-6, with a weak D call TRBD1 (5 bases). This TCR was sampled from a male patient between 2 and 15 years old who had a stem cell transplant for chronic granulomatous disease, so the T cells may come from the graft donor. The CDR3 loop is CASMRQSGANVLTF. CDR3 sequence (DNA): TGTGCCAGCATGCGACAGTCTGGGGCCAACGTCCTGACTTTC.